Below are 10 T cell receptor beta chains sequenced from a single sample in a study of spatial heterogeneity in lung cancer. The time point is: sample taken at primary tumor resection. Whole RNA, isolated from tumor, nontumor lung or frozen PBMC, was sequenced without prior sorting. TCRdb fed the 5' RACE reads into MiXCR, producing one record per CDR3 protein. The profile shows about 92,000 distinct CDR3 sequences, more than 10% of them singletons. The specimen comprised PBMCs, sampled at surgery. Every receptor here comes from a male donor with early-stage non-small cell lung cancer.

The chain links TRBV28 to TRBJ1-2; 11 bases map to TRBD1. Germline assignment: CDR1 MDHEN and CDR2 SYDVKM. Unmatched junction bases numbered 10, after V lost 4 bases and J lost 6 bases. The CDR3 runs 16 residues. The DNA for the CDR3 is TGTGCCAGCAGTTCTTTCGTCAGGACAGGGGGCAATGGCTACACCTTC. Protein: CASSSFVRTGGNGYTF.

This clonotype was detected only a few times. This rearrangement joins TRBV20-1 to TRBJ2-1; maybe TRBD2 (5 bases). The germline V and J ends were trimmed by 3 bases and 4 bases, with 16 bases remaining between them. Germline V CDR1 and CDR2: DFQATT, SNEGSKA (reference sequence). The CDR3 loop spans 15 amino acids. The CDR3: CSASRGPTTYNEQFF. The CDR3 DNA sequence: TGCAGTGCTAGCCGAGGACCGACTACTTACAATGAGCAGTTCTTC.

This clonotype was observed a handful of times. The genes are TRBV12-3 or TRBV12-4 and TRBJ2-3, with D perhaps matching TRBD1 (6 bases). With 6 bases removed from V and 0 bases from J, the gap between germline ends came to 13 bases. The CDR3 spans 15 residues. The CDR3 spells CASSLQGSSTDTQYF. CDR3 DNA: TGTGCCAGCAGCTTACAGGGTTCTAGCACAGATACGCAGTATTTT.

This clonotype appeared many times. V gene TRBV6-2 or TRBV6-3 combines with J gene TRBJ1-1; TRBD1 agrees at 11 bases. The germline gives CDR1 MNHEY, CDR2 SVGEGT. V trimming: 0 bases; J trimming: 6 bases; junction bases outside the gene matches: 6. This CDR3 is 16 amino acids long. DNA for the CDR3: TGTGCCAGCAGTTACTCACCGGGACAGGGGGTCGCTGAAGCTTTCTTT. Protein sequence: CASSYSPGQGVAEAFF.

The chain's CDR3 is CASSGPQGHTGELFF. Written as DNA, the CDR3 is TGTGCCAGCAGTGGCCCGCAGGGACACACCGGGGAGCTGTTTTTT. The V call is TRBV2, the J call TRBJ2-2, with D perhaps matching TRBD1 or TRBD2 (5 bases each). The V gene lost 4 bases and the J gene lost 3 bases, with 12 bases spanning the gap. The CDR3 runs 15 residues. Germline V gives CDR1 SNHLY, CDR2 FYNNEI.

This clonotype has only a few counts. The chain combines TRBV2 with TRBJ1-5, with TRBD1 identical over 7 bases. Germline assignment: CDR1 SNHLY and CDR2 FYNNEI. This CDR3 spans 13 amino acids. The junction had 12 bases not matched to a gene; V was cut back by 7 bases and J by 12 bases. CDR3 sequence reads: CASTTGRASGQHF. The CDR3 DNA reads TGTGCCAGCACGACAGGGCGAGCCTCGGGCCAGCATTTT.

The chain employs TRBV5-1 and TRBJ2-2; 9 bases agree with TRBD1. The J segment lost 2 bases and the V segment lost 2 bases, leaving 7 bases of the junction unmatched. CDR1 is SGHRS and CDR2 is YFSETQ in the germline V gene. CDR3 length: 17 residues. The DNA of the CDR3 is TGCGCCAGCAGCTTTACGCCGGGACAGGGTAACACCGGGGAGCTGTTTTTT. As protein: CASSFTPGQGNTGELFF.

The rearrangement joins TRBV27 to TRBJ1-3; D gene unclear. In germline, CDR1 is MNHEY, CDR2 SMNVEV (reference sequence). With 3 bases removed from V and 0 bases from J, the gap between germline ends came to 9 bases. This CDR3 contains 15 residues. CDR3 sequence (DNA): TGTGCCAGCAGTTTGAACAGCTTCTCTGGAAACACCATATATTTT. It codes for CASSLNSFSGNTIYF.

This clonotype was found a few times. This chain joins TRBV2 and TRBJ2-1; a weak D match, TRBD1 (6 bases). CDR3 size: 13 residues. The V end was cut by 8 bases, the J end by 6 bases, with 14 bases between. Germline V lookup: CDR1 SNHLY, CDR2 FYNNEI. The CDR3 reads CASEGVDFNEQFF. The CDR3 coding sequence is TGTGCCAGCGAGGGGGTCGACTTCAATGAGCAGTTCTTC.

This clonotype was seen repeatedly, ten times or more. The CDR3 DNA reads TGTGCCAGCAGTCTGGGGACGGTTACAGAAGCTTTCTTT. The encoded protein is CASSLGTVTEAFF. The chain uses TRBV6-2 or TRBV6-3 and TRBJ1-1, with D perhaps matching TRBD1 (5 bases). Deletions cut 5 bases from V and 8 bases from J, with 15 bases between. The CDR3 has 13 amino acids. From germline, CDR1 is MNHEY and CDR2 SVGEGT.